Only a few counts were recorded for the clone carrying this T cell receptor (beta chain). Its antigen is undetermined. Germline-derived CDR1 and CDR2 are LNHNV and YYDKDF (reference sequence). The germline V and J ends were trimmed by 6 bases and 3 bases, with 13 bases remaining between them. CDR3 length: 14 residues. TCRdb ran MiXCR on the 5' RACE reads and lists one entry per CDR3 protein. This sample has more than 400,000 distinct CDR3 sequences, with nearly 15% found just once. The data originate from a study of identical twins. Study-wide results and limits: Abundant cord blood beta clonotypes carried fewer insertions; memory repertoires showed none. Analyses of zero insertions could be partly confounded by invariant MAIT and iNKT cells.

The same sample was also studied in work on yellow fever vaccine responses in identical twins.

V and J are TRBV15 and TRBJ2-3; the D gene is possibly TRBD1 (5 bases). The TCR originated in a woman aged 18-29 years in good health. Sequencing was done on a sample of CD4+ T cells sorted from blood. The CDR3 loop reads CATRAQEWTDTQYF. In DNA, the CDR3 is TGTGCCACCAGAGCACAGGAGTGGACAGATACGCAGTATTTT.